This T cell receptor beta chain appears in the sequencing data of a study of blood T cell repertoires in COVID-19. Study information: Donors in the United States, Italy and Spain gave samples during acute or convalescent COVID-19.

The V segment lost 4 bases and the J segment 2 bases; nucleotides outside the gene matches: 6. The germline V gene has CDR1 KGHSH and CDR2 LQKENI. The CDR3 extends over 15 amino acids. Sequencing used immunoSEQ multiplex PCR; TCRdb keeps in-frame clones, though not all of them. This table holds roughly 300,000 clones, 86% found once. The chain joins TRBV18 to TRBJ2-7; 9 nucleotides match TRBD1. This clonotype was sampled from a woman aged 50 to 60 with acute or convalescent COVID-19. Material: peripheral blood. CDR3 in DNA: TGTGCCAGCTCACGTCCCGGGACAGGGACCTACGAGCAGTACTTC. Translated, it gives CASSRPGTGTYEQYF.